This T cell receptor (beta chain) was retrieved from a study of shared clonotypes between healthy human individuals. Germline V gives CDR1 SGDLS, CDR2 YYNGEE. This CDR3 region has 16 residues. Trimming cost V 2 bases and J 2 bases, with 15 bases left between them. Details on this clone: Antigen unknown.

General observations from the study: Some clonotypes were shared by all four sorted-subset donors, while others were not shared. The non-shared ones had lower generation probabilities than the shared ones.

Using immunoSEQ multiplex PCR, the repertoire was profiled, and TCRdb retains in-frame clones only, with some absent. The data contain over a million clones, around 97% of them seen just once; the ten biggest clones take up about 1%. This TCR was recovered from a young man in good health. The sequencing input was naive CD4+ T cells sorted from blood. The subset was: CD45RA+ positively selected. The rearrangement joins TRBV9 to TRBJ2-3; a possible D gene is TRBD2 (6 bases). CDR3 loop: CASSVEQRALTDTQYF. The CDR3 nucleotides are TGTGCCAGCAGCGTTGAGCAGCGGGCACTCACAGATACGCAGTATTTT. The full variable domain, rest sourced from reference TRBV9 and TRBJ2-3, is DSGVTQTPKHLITATGQRVTLRCSPRSGDLSVYWYQQSLDQGLQFLIQYYNGEERAKGNILERFSAQQFPDLHSELNLSSLELGDSALYFCASSVEQRALTDTQYFGPGTRLTVL.